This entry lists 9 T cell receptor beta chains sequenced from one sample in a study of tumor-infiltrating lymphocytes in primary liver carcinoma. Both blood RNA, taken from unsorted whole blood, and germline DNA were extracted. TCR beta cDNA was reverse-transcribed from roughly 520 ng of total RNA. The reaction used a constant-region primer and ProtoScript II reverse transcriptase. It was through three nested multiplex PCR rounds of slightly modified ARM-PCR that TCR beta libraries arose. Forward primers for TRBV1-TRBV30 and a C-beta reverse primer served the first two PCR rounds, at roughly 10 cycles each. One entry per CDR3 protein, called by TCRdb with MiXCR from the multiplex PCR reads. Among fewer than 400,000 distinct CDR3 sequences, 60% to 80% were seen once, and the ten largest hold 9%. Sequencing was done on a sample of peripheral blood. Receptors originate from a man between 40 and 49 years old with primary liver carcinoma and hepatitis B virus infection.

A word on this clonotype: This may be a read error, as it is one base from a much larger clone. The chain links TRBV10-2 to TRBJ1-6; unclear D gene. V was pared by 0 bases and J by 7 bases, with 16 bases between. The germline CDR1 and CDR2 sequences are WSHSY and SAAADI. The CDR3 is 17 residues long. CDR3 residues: CASSESSEGNWNSPLHF. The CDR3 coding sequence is TGCGCCAGCAGTGAGTCGTCAGAGGGAAACTGGAATTCACCCCTCCACTTT.

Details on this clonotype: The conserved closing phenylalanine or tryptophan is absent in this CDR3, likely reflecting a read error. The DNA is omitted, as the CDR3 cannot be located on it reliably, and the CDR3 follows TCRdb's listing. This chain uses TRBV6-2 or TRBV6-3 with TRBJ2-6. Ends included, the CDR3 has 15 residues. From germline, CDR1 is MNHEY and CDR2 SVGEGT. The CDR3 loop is CASSYDDSGANVLSL.

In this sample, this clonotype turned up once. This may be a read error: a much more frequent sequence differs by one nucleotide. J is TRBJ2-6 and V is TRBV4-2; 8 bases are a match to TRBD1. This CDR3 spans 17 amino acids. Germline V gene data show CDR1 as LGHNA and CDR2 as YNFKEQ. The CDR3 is CASSQGQGSSRANVLTF. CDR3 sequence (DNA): TGTGCCAGCAGCCAAGGACAGGGGAGCTCTCGGGCCAACGTCCTGACTTTC.

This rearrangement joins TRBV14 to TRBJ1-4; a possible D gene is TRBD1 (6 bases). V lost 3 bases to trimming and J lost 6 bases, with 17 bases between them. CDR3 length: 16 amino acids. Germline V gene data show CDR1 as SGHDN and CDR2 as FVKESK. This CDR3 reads CASSHRRQGFDEKLFF. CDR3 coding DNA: TGTGCCAGCAGCCACCGTCGTCAGGGGTTTGATGAAAAACTGTTTTTT.

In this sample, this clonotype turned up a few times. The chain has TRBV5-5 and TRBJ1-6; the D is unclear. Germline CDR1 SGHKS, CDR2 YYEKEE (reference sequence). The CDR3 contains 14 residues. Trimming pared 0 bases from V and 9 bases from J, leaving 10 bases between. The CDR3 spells CASSLGEAFSPLHF. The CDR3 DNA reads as TGTGCCAGCAGCTTGGGTGAGGCTTTTTCACCCCTCCACTTT.

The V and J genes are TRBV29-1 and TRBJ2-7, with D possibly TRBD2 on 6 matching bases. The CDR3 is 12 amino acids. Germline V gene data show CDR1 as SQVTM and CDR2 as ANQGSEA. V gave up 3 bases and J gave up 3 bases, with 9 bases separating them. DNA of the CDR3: TGCAGCGTTGAGAGGGACTGCTACGAGCAGTACTTC. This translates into CSVERDCYEQYF.

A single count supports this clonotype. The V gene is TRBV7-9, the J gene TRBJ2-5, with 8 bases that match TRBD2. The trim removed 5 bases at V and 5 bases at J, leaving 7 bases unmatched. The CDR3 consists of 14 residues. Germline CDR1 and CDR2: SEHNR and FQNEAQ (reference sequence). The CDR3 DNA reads TGTGCCAGCAGCGCAGGAGCGGGAGTGGAGACCCAGTACTTC. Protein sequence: CASSAGAGVETQYF.

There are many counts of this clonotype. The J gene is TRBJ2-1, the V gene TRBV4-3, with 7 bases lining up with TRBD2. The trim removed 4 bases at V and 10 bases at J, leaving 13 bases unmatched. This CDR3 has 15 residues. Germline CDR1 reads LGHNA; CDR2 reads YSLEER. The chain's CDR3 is CASSPGGAVGSEQFF. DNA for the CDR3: TGCGCCAGCAGCCCGGGAGGCGCGGTAGGGTCGGAGCAGTTCTTC.

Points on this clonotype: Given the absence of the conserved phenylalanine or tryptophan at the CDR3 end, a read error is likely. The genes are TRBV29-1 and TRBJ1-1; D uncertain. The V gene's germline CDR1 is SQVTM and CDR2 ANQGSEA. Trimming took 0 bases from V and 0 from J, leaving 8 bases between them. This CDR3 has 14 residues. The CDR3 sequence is CSVEDRIMNTEAFS. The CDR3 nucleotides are TGCAGCGTTGAAGACAGGATCATGAACACTGAAGCTTTCTCT.